The clone carrying this TCR beta chain was counted between two and nine times. The data belong to a study of blood T cell repertoires in COVID-19. About the research overall: COVID-19 samples, acute and convalescent, were from the United States, Italy and Spain. T cells, B-cell-depleted T cells, or PBMCs provided the cDNA or gDNA that served as material.

The CDR3 is 11 residues long. CDR1 is DFQATT, CDR2 SNEGSKA, per germline (reference sequence). Trimming stripped 6 bases from V and 2 bases from J, with 8 bases between. The authors' processing: Estimation of nucleated cell counts was performed using reference gene primer amplification. Assay used: immunoSEQ multiplex PCR; TCRdb lists only in-frame clones, some missing. V and J calls plus clone size are reproduced from that table; the DNA served to infer D and trimming. The sample lists approximately 120,000 clones; around 79% were seen once. The TCR was taken from a man older than 75 with acute or convalescent COVID-19. The chain links TRBV20-1 to TRBJ2-7, with D hard to call. Sequencing input: peripheral blood. The CDR3 sequence: CSAADPYEQYF. The CDR3 DNA reads as TGCAGTGCCGCGGATCCCTACGAGCAGTACTTC.